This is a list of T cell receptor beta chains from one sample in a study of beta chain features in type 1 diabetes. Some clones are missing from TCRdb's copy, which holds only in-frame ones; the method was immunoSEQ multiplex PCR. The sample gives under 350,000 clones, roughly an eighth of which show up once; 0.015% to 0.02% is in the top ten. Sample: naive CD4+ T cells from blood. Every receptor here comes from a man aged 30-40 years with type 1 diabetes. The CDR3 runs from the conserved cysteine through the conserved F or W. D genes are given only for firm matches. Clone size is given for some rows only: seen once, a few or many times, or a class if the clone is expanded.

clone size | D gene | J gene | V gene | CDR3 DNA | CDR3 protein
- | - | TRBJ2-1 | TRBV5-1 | TGCGCCAGCAGCTTTTATAGGGGAGGCACCTACAATGAGCAGTTCTTC | CASSFYRGGTYNEQFF
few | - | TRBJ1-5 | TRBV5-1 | TGCGCCAGCAGCTTTGACAGATCCTTAGGGCCCCAGCATTTT | CASSFDRSLGPQHF
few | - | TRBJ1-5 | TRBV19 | TGTGCCAGTAGCGATATCTGGGGAGGTCGGCCCCAGCATTTT | CASSDIWGGRPQHF
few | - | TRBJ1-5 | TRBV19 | TGTGCCAGTAGTGTACAGTATCAGCCCCAGCATTTT | CASSVQYQPQHF
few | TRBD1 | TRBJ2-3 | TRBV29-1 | TGCAGCGTTGAGACAGGGGGTGCATCCACAGATACGCAGTATTTT | CSVETGGASTDTQYF
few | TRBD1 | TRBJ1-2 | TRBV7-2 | TGTGCCAGCAGCTTACTTCCGGGACAGGCAGTAAACTATGGCTACACCTTC | CASSLLPGQAVNYGYTF
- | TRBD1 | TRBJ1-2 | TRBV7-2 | TGTGCCAGCAGCCGGGAAGGGACAGACTATGGCTACACCTTC | CASSREGTDYGYTF
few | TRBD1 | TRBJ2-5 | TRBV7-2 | TGTGCCAGCAGCCGCCAGGGGGCTGCTGAGACCCAGTACTTC | CASSRQGAAETQYF
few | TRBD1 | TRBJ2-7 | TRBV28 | TGTGCCAGCATTGGGGATGGGACAGGGGGCGGCTACGAGCAGTACTTC | CASIGDGTGGGYEQYF
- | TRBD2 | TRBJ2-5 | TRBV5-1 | TGCGCCAGCAGCCCTCAGGGACTAGCGGGAGGAGAGACCCAGTACTTC | CASSPQGLAGGETQYF
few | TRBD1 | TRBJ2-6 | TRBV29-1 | TGCAGCGTTGTGACGGGACAGGGCTCCCCAGGGGCCAACGTCCTGACTTTC | CSVVTGQGSPGANVLTF
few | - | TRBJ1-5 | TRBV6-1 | TGTGCCAGCAGACAACAGGGTGGCAATCAGCCCCAGCATTTT | CASRQQGGNQPQHF
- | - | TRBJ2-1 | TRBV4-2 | TGTGCCAGCAGCCAAGTCCCCGGACTAAACAATGAGCAGTTCTTC | CASSQVPGLNNEQFF
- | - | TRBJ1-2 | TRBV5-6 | TGTGCCAGCAGCTTGGTACAACGACTAGATGGCTACACCTTC | CASSLVQRLDGYTF
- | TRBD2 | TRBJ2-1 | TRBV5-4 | TGTGCCAGCAGCCCTAGCGGGAGTCGAAACAATGAGCAGTTCTTC | CASSPSGSRNNEQFF
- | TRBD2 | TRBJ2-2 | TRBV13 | TGTGCCAGCAGCTTTATTCGTCTCGGGAGGGCCGGGGAGCTGTTTTTT | CASSFIRLGRAGELFF
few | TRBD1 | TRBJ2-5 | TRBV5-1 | TGCGCCAGCAGCGGGGACAGGGCTCGAGAGACCCAGTACTTC | CASSGDRARETQYF
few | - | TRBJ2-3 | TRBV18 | TGTGCCAGCTCACCACAGGGGTCAGATACGCAGTATTTT | CASSPQGSDTQYF
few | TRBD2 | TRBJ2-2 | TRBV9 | TGTGCCAGCAGCGTAAAGGTGGAGCGGGAGGGCAACACCGGGGAGCTGTTTTTT | CASSVKVEREGNTGELFF
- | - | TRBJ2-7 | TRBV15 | TGTGCCACCAGCATTAGCGGAGGCGACGAGCAGTACTTC | CATSISGGDEQYF
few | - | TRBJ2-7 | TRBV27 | TGTGCCAGCAGTGTTAGCGGACCCTACGAGCAGTACTTC | CASSVSGPYEQYF
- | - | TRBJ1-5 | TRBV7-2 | TGTGCCAGCAGCTTAGGGGGCCCGAACAATCAGCCCCAGCATTTT | CASSLGGPNNQPQHF
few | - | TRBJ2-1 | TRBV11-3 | TGTGCCAGCAGCTCCCTCCACGGTGAGCAGTTCTTC | CASSSLHGEQFF
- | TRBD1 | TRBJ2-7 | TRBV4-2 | TGTGCCAGCTCTCGAGCAGGGACAGGGGTAAACGAGCAGTACTTC | CASSRAGTGVNEQYF
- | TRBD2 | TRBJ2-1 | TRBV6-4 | TGTGCCAGCACCCTGACTAGCGGGAGCAATGAGCAGTTCTTC | CASTLTSGSNEQFF
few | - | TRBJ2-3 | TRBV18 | TGTGCCAGCTCACCCCAGGCAGATACGCAGTATTTT | CASSPQADTQYF
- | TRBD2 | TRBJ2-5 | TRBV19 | TGTGCCAGTAGTATAGATCCAGTCTCGGGAGGACAAGAGACCCAGTACTTC | CASSIDPVSGGQETQYF
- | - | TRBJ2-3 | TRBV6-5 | TGTGCCAGCAGTTACTCCTATCCGTCAGATACGCAGTATTTT | CASSYSYPSDTQYF
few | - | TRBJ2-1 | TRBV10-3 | TGTGCCATCAAAGGCGGGCGGAACCCCGGAGTTCAGCACAATGAGCAGTTCTTC | CAIKGGRNPGVQHNEQFF
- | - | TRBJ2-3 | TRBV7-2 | TGTGCCAGCAGCTTAGCGGGGTCGGGAGCTGGCACAGATACGCAGTATTTT | CASSLAGSGAGTDTQYF
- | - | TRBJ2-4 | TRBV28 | TGTGCCAGCAGTCCCGGAGGGCGAGTGGCCAAAAACATTCAGTACTTC | CASSPGGRVAKNIQYF
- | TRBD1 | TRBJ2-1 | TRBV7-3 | TGTGCCAGCAGCTTGACAGGGGATCTCCACAATGAGCAGTTCTTC | CASSLTGDLHNEQFF
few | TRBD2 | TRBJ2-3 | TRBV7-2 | TGTGCCAGCAGTCGAACCTCTAGCGGGGCCCGTCATACGCAGTATTTT | CASSRTSSGARHTQYF
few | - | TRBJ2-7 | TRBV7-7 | TGTGCCAGCAGCTTCCATGCCGGGGACGAGCAGTACTTC | CASSFHAGDEQYF
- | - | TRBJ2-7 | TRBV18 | TGTGCCAGCTCACCAGGGCAGTCTTCATCCTACGAGCAGTACTTC | CASSPGQSSSYEQYF
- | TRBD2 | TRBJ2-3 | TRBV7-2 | TGTGCCAGCAGCTTGACTAGCGGGAGCACAGATACGCAGTATTTT | CASSLTSGSTDTQYF
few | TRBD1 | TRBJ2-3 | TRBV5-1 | TGCGCCAGCAGCTCGACAGGGGGCATAGATACGCAGTATTTT | CASSSTGGIDTQYF
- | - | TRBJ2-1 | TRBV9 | TGTGCCAGCAGCGTAGAAGCGGTCCAAAGGAATGAGCAGTTCTTC | CASSVEAVQRNEQFF
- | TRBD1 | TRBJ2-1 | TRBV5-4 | TGTGCCAGCATCGACGGACAGGGAACAACCTACAATGAGCAGTTCTTC | CASIDGQGTTYNEQFF
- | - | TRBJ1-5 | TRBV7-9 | TGTGCCAGCAGCCCTGGACAGCCCAATCAGCCCCAGCATTTT | CASSPGQPNQPQHF
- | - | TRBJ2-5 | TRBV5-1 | TGCGCCAGCAGCTTGGTAACTTCTCAAGAGACCCAGTACTTC | CASSLVTSQETQYF
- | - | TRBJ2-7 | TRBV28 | TGTGCCAGCAGTTTATCTAGCTACGAGCAGTACTTC | CASSLSSYEQYF
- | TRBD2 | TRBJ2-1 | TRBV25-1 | TGTGCCAGTGAGCGGGACTCCTACAATGAGCAGTTCTTC | CASERDSYNEQFF
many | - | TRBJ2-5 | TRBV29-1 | TGCAGCGTTTATCCCGGGCAAGAGACCCAGTACTTC | CSVYPGQETQYF